The TCR beta chain under discussion was sequenced for a study of T cells after yellow fever vaccination (dated by TCRdb to between 2018 and 2021). Background for the entire study: Staining for CD3, CD45RA, CCR7 and CD95 was used to sort memory subsets (EM, EMRA, CM and Tscm) on a BD FACS Aria III. The SMART-Seq v4 Ultra Low Input RNA kit was used to prepare libraries from fractions with low cell numbers. To follow T-cell clones before and after primary and booster YFV17D yellow fever vaccination, bulk TCR alpha and beta repertoires were sequenced over time. Two healthy male donors made up the cohort, one aged 18 to 29 years and the other aged 30 to 40 years. Blood was drawn at multiple timepoints before and after primary and secondary immunization, with bulk PBMC replicates and cell subsets isolated. Memory subsets were sorted on days 0, 15 and 45 and at 18 months after primary vaccination, and on days 0, 15 and 45 after the 30-year booster.

TCR cDNA was synthesized by 5'RACE template switching, through which a universal primer site and unique molecular identifiers were introduced. cDNA synthesis was primed from both the TCR alpha and TCR beta constant segments. Libraries were amplified in two PCR steps, with sample barcodes and sequencing adapters added in the second step. Sequencing of libraries was performed on Illumina HiSeq 2500 (2x100 bp) or NovaSeq (2x150 bp). Concerning the study's data processing: Demultiplexing of reads and collapsing into UMI consensus sequences were performed with MIGEC, and V(D)J alignment was carried out with MiXCR. Clonotypes responding to the vaccine were identified with edgeR on replicate PBMC samples, with the criteria of FDR below 0.01 and a log2 fold change above 5 up to day 15. Each bulk clonotype was labeled CD4 or CD8 based on which sequenced repertoire, CD4 or CD8, contained the clonotype at higher abundance. To estimate the distribution of each clone across memory phenotypes, clonotype frequencies in memory subsets were weighted by FACS-sorted cell numbers. TCRdb trimmed the raw reads at Q25, called clones with MiXCR and kept productive beta chains. Each CDR3 protein appears once, grouped with its most common genes and DNA. The V and J calls were determined by TCRdb, not by the authors. The sample has roughly 4,400 distinct CDR3 sequences on record, over 3% of them singletons. Jointly, the top ten make up roughly three fifths of the sample.

From a lookup of the germline V gene, CDR1 and CDR2 are SGHTA and FQGNSA. Its CDR3 holds 14 amino acids, cysteine through phenylalanine. The retained sequence is limited to the CDR3, 42 bases, with the frame set at the first base. The germline ends are 9 bases apart after V is trimmed by 1 base and J by 2 bases. Results the study describes overall, beyond this receptor: FACS-sorted repertoires could contain abundant contaminating clonotypes from the bulk population, so computational filtering was required. After the booster, most clones that had expanded after primary vaccination were detected again (around 97% of CD4 and roughly 86% of CD8), suggesting broad maintenance of memory. The study included only a couple of donors, which limits how far the findings can be generalized. A small fraction of clonotypes showed up in both the CD4 and CD8 compartments, probably as a result of convergent recombination. The secondary T-cell response was found to be weaker but faster than the primary response, with a peak reached on day 5 rather than on day 15. In the sorted memory subsets on day 0, nearly all vaccine-responding clonotypes were below the level of detection.

Sample treatment or condition, as interpreted from the label and publication: live attenuated yellow fever vaccine strain. A standard Ficoll-Paque protocol was used to isolate PBMCs from peripheral blood. The RNeasy Micro Kit was used to extract RNA from sorted memory subsets. In this sample, this clonotype turned up many times. No per-base quality is available; no much larger clone lies one base away. This receptor was obtained from a man younger than 45 who received the YFV17D yellow fever vaccine. The V and J genes are TRBV7-2 and TRBJ2-7; no confident D gene assignment can be made. The source was PBMCs, either bulk or a sorted T-cell subset (CD4+, CD8+, memory, or dextramer-sorted; not recorded which), collected 15 days after the yellow fever booster vaccination. This receptor carries the CDR3 CASSLGAPTYEQYF. The DNA sequence follows: TGTGCCAGCAGCTTAGGTGCCCCGACCTACGAGCAGTACTTC.